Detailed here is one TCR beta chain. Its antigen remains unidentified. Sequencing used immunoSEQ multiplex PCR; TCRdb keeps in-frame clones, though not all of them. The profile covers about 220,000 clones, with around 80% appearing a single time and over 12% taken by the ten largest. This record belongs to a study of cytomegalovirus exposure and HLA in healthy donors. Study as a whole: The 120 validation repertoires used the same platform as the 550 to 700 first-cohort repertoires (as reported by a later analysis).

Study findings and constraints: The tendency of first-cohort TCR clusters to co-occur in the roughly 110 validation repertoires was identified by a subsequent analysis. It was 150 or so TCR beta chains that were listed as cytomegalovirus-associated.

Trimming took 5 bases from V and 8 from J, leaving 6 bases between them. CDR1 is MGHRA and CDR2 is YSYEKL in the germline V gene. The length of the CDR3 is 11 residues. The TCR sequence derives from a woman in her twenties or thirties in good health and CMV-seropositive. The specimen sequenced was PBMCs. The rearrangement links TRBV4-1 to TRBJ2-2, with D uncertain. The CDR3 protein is CASSSRGELFF. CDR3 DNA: TGCGCCAGCAGCTCTCGGGGGGAGCTGTTTTTT.